This T cell receptor (beta chain) was recorded in a study of identical twins (TCRdb year 2016). As for the study more broadly: The study deep-sequenced TCR alpha and beta repertoires from monozygotic twins, unrelated adults of various ages and cord blood to test whether fetal clonotypes persist. Replicate twin experiments were performed at different times using different library preparation protocols to rule out contamination. The investigation overall reported the following: Fewer insertions were carried by abundant cord blood beta clonotypes, a similar but weaker trend appeared in young adult naive repertoires, and no such trend appeared in memory repertoires. The excess sharing between twins in beta out-of-frame sequences was weaker because fewer shared sequences reduced the signal-to-noise ratio. Because the same donors could not be followed over many years, conclusions were based on cross-sectional statistical analysis. Zero-insertion analyses could be partly confounded by invariant T cells such as MAIT and iNKT, although diverse VJ usage argued against such confounding for most clonotypes. In monozygotic twins, recombination models systematically underestimated out-of-frame TCR alpha sharing, but the models matched the sharing seen between unrelated individuals. Compared with coincidental sharing between unrelated individuals, an excess of low generation-probability sequences was observed among out-of-frame TCR alpha sequences shared between twins.

The CDR3 spans 12 residues, from the cysteine through the phenylalanine. Only the CDR3 part of the read is kept: 36 bases, read in frame from the first base. In the germline V gene (reference sequence), CDR1 corresponds to LGHDT and CDR2 to YNNKEL. This clonotype was seen more than once but under ten times. No antigen is known for it. At one end the junction does not follow the germline gene, possibly because of a read error. All donors were healthy Caucasians. The twin cohort comprised three pairs of female monozygotic twins, all aged roughly 18 to 30 years. Peripheral blood mononuclear cells were used as the source from which RNA for TCR libraries was isolated. The library was produced with 5' RACE. TCRdb records Illumina HiSeq 2000 as the sequencer. A universal primer binding site was introduced by template switching, and a unique molecular identifier was present in the final cDNA, enabling accurate counting of TCR cDNA molecules. Specific primers in the conserved constant-segment region were used to synthesize first-strand cDNA for the TCR alpha and beta chains. Each cDNA library was double barcoded, with a SMART-Mk sample barcode plus Illumina barcodes, to control for contamination. TruSeq adapter sequences, together with Illumina sample barcodes, were added in two successive PCR steps. Sequencing of the TCR alpha and beta cDNA libraries was done on the Illumina HiSeq platform using custom primers. Under the source paper's analysis protocol: MiGEC was used to process raw reads and extract unique molecular identifiers, and MiXCR was used to find CDR3 positions. Recombination models were inferred per individual with the repgenHMM and IGoR tools using an EM algorithm. The analysis of shared clonotypes was done with the tcR package in R, with sharing normalized by the product of cloneset sizes. Out-of-frame nonproductive sequences were analyzed to study raw recombination free of thymic and clonal selection effects. TCRdb itself trimmed the public reads at Q25 with fastp, ran MiXCR and retained productive beta chains. Each CDR3 protein appears once, grouped with its most common genes and DNA. The V and J calls and clone size are TCRdb's, not the authors'. The sample table records about 920,000 distinct CDR3 sequences; approximately 13% of these occur just once. The ten largest clones represent roughly 1.6% of the sample.

These same data were also listed under a study on yellow fever vaccine responses in identical twins. According to the second study: According to the authors, the vaccine-induced T cell response in identical twins seemed to be partly convergent and partly specific to each individual. In the study, vaccine-responding T cell clones were precisely tracked in identical twins.

Input material: PBMCs. In this chain, TRBV3-1 is recombined with TRBJ2-1; a weak D assignment points to TRBD1 (6 bases agree). The receptor's source is a woman under 30 in good health. The sequence in DNA is TGTGCCAGCAGCCAAGGGGGGCTGTTAGCTATCTTC. This gives the protein CASSQGGLLAIF.